This TCR beta chain was observed in a study of cytomegalovirus exposure and HLA in healthy donors. V gave up 2 bases and J gave up 6 bases, with 9 bases separating them. This CDR3 contains 13 residues. Germline CDR1 reads SEHNR; CDR2 reads FQNEAQ (reference sequence). Broader study findings: In a later analysis, at a false discovery rate of 0.05, about 15,000 TCR beta sequences were associated with HLA alleles. Cytomegalovirus association was listed for 150 to 200 TCR beta chains. A later analysis showed HLA-associated TCR beta chains outstripping equally common others in clonal expansion.

PCR employed 60 Vbeta and 13 Jbeta primers. Authors' methods: In a later analysis, of 84 million or so unique beta chains, about 12 million appeared in at least two donors. Repertoires were generated with immunoSEQ multiplex PCR, while TCRdb's copy carries only in-frame clones and drops some. V and J calls and clone size come straight from that table; D and trimming were deduced from the DNA. The sample consists of 90,000 to 150,000 clones, around four fifths of them appearing once. Comment on this clone: Its specificity is unknown.

Sequencing was performed on PBMCs. This chain uses TRBV7-9 with TRBJ2-3; no clear D gene. The sequence was collected from a woman aged 40 to 49 in good health and CMV-seronegative. The CDR3 loop is CASSLPPADTQYF. CDR3 nucleotides: TGTGCCAGCAGCTTACCCCCCGCGGATACGCAGTATTTT.